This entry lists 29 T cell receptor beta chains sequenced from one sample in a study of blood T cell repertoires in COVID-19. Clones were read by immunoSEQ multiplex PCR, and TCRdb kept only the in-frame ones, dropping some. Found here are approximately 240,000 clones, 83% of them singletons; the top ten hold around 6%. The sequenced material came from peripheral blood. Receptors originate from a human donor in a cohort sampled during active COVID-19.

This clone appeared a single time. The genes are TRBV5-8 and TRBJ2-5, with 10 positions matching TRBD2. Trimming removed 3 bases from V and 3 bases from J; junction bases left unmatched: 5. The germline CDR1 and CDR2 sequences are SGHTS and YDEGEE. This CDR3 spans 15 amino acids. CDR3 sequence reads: CASSWGGLAEETQYF. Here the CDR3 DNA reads TGTGCCAGCAGCTGGGGAGGACTAGCGGAAGAGACCCAGTACTTC.

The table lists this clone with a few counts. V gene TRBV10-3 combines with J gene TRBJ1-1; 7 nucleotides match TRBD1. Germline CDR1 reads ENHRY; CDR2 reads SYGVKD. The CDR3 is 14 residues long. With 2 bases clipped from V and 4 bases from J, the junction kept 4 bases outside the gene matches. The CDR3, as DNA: TGTGCCATCAGTGAGGGACAGGAGTCCACTGAAGCTTTCTTT. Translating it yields CAISEGQESTEAFF.

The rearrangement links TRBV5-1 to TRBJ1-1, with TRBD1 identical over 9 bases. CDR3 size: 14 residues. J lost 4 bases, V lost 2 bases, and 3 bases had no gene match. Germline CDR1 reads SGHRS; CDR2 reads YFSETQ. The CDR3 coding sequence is TGCGCCAGCAGCTTACAGGGGGCGGCCACTGAAGCTTTCTTT. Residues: CASSLQGAATEAFF. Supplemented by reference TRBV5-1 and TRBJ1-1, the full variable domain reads KAGVTQTPRYLIKTRGQQVTLSCSPISGHRSVSWYQQTPGQGLQFLFEYFSETQRNKGNFPGRFSGRQFSNSRSEMNVSTLELGDSALYLCASSLQGAATEAFFGQGTRLTVV.

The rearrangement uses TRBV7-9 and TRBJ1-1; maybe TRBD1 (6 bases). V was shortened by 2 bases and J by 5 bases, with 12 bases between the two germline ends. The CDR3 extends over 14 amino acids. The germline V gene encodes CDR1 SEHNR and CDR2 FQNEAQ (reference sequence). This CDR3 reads CASSLQQGSTEAFF. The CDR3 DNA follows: TGTGCCAGCAGCTTACAACAGGGAAGTACTGAAGCTTTCTTT.

DNA for the CDR3: TGTGCCAGCAGCTTAAAACAGGGCGGCGAGCAGTACTTC. Translating gives CASSLKQGGEQYF. The chain employs TRBV11-2 and TRBJ2-7; TRBD1 is a possible D gene (6 bases). CDR1 is SGHAT, CDR2 FQNNGV, per germline. This CDR3 is built from 13 residues. The V gene lost 2 bases and the J gene lost 6 bases, with 11 bases spanning the gap. The complete variable domain, with remaining parts taken from reference TRBV11-2 and TRBJ2-7, reads EAGVAQSPRYKIIEKRQSVAFWCNPISGHATLYWYQQILGQGPKLLIQFQNNGVVDDSQLPKDRFSAERLKGVDSTLKIQPAKLEDSAVYLCASSLKQGGEQYFGPGTRLTVT.

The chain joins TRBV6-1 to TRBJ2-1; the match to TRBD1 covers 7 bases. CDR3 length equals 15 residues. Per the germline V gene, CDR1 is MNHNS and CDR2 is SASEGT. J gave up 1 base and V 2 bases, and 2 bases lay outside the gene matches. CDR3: CASSEPGQSYNEQFF. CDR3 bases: TGTGCCAGCAGTGAACCGGGACAGTCCTACAATGAGCAGTTCTTC.

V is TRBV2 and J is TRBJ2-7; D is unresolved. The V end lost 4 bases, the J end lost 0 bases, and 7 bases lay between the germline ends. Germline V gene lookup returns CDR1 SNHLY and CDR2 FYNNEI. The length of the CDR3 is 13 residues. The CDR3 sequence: CASSAGLSYEQYF. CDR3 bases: TGTGCCAGCAGTGCAGGTCTCTCCTACGAGCAGTACTTC.

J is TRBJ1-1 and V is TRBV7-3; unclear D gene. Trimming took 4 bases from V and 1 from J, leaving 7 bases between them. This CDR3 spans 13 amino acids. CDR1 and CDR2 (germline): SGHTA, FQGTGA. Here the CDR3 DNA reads TGTGCCAGCAGCTCTTCAGGGAACACTGAAGCTTTCTTT. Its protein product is CASSSSGNTEAFF.

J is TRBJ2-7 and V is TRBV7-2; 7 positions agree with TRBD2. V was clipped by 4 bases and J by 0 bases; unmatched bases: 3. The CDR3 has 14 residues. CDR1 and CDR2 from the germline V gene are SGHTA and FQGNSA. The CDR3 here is CASSYTSDSYEQYF. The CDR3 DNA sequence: TGTGCCAGCAGCTATACTAGCGACTCCTACGAGCAGTACTTC.

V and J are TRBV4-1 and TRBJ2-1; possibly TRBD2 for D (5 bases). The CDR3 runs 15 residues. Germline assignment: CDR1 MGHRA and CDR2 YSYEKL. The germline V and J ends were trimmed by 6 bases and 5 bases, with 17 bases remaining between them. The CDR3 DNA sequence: TGCGCCAGCAGAGCCACCACCCTGCGGGACAATGAGCAGTTCTTC. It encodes CASRATTLRDNEQFF.

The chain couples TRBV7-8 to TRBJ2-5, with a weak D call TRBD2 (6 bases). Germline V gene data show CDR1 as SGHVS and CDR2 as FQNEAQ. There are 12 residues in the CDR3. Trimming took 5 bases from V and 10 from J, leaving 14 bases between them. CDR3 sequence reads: CASSPPAGRQYF. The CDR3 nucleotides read TGTGCCAGCAGCCCGCCCGCGGGACGCCAGTACTTC.

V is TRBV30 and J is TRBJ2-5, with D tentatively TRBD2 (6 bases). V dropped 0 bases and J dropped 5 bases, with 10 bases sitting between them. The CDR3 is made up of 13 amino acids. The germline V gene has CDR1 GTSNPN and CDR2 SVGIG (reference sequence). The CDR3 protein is CAWSVLGGETQYF. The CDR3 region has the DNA TGTGCCTGGAGTGTACTTGGGGGGGAGACCCAGTACTTC.

CDR3 DNA sequence: TGTGCCAGCAGCGTAGGTGCAGATACCTACGAGCAGTACTTC. Its translation is CASSVGADTYEQYF. This chain joins TRBV9 and TRBJ2-7; D ambiguous. This CDR3 has 14 residues. V lost 0 bases, J lost 2 bases, and 9 bases lay in between. The germline V gene has CDR1 SGDLS and CDR2 YYNGEE.

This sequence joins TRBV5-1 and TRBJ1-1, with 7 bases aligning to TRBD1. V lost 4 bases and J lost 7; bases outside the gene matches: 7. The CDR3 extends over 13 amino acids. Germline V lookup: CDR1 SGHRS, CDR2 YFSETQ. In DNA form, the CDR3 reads TGCGCCAGCAGCCCGGGACAGAATAATGAAGCTTTCTTT. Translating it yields CASSPGQNNEAFF.

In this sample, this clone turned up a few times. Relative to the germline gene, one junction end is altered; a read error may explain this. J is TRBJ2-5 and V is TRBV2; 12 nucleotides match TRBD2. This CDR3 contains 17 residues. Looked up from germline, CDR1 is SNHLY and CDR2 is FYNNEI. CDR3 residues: CASSEGASGGGTQTQYF. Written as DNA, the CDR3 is TGTGCCAGCAGCGAAGGGGCTAGCGGGGGGGGCACTCAGACCCAGTACTTC.

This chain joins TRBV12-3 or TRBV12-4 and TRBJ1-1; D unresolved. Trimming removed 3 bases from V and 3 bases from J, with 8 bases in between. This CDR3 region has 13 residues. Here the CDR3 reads CASSFGVYTEAFF. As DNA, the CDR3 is TGTGCCAGCAGTTTCGGGGTTTACACTGAAGCTTTCTTT.

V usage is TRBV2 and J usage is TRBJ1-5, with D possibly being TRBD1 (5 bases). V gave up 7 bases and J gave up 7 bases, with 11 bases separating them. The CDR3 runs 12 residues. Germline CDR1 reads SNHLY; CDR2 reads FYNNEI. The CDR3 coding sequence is TGTGCCAGCACCCGAAGGGGACAGCCCCAGCATTTT. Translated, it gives CASTRRGQPQHF.

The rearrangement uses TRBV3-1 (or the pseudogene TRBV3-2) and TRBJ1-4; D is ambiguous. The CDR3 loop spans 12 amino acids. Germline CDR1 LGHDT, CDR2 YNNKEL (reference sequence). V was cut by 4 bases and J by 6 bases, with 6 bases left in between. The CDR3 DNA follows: TGTGCCAGCAGCCGCCGCGATGAAAAACTGTTTTTT. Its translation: CASSRRDEKLFF.

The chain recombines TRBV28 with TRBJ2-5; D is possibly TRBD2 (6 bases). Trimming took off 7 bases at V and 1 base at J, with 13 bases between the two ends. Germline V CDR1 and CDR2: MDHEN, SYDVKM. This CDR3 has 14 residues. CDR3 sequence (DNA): TGTGCCAGCACCTGGAAGGAGGGCCAAGAGACCCAGTACTTC. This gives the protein CASTWKEGQETQYF.

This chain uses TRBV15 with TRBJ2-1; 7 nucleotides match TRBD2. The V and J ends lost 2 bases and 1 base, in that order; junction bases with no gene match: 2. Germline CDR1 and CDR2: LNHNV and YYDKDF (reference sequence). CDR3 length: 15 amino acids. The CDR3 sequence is CATSRLAESYNEQFF. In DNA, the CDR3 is TGTGCCACCAGCAGACTAGCGGAGTCCTACAATGAGCAGTTCTTC.

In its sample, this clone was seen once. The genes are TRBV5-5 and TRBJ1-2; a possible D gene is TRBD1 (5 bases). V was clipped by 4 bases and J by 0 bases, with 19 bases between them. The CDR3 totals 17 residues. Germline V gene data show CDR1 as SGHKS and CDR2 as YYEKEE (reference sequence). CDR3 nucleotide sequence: TGTGCCAGCAGCCCCCTCAGACAGCCTCTAGCTAACTATGGCTACACCTTC. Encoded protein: CASSPLRQPLANYGYTF.

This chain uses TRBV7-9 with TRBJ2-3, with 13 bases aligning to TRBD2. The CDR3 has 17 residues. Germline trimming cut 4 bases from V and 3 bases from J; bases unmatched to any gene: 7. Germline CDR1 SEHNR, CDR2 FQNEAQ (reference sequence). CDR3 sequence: CASSWGLAGSGTDTQYF. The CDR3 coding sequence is TGTGCCAGCAGCTGGGGACTAGCGGGGTCCGGAACAGATACGCAGTATTTT.

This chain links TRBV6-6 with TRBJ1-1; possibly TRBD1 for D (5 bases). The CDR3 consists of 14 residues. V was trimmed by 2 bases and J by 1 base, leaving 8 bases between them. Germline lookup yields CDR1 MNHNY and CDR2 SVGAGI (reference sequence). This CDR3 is CASSYPTANTEAFF. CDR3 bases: TGTGCCAGCAGTTACCCGACAGCGAACACTGAAGCTTTCTTT.

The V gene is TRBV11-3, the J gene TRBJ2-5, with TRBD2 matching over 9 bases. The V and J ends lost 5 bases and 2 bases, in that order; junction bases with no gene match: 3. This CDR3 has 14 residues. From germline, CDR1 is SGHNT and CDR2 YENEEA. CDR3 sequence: CASSPTSGQETQYF. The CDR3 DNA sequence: TGTGCCAGCAGCCCAACTAGCGGGCAAGAGACCCAGTACTTC.

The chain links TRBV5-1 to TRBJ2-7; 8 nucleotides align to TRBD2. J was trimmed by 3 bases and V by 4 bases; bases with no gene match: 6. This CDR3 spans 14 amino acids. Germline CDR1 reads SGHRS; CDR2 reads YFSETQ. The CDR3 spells CASSLGRGVYEQYF. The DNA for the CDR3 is TGCGCCAGCAGCCTGGGGCGGGGGGTCTACGAGCAGTACTTC.

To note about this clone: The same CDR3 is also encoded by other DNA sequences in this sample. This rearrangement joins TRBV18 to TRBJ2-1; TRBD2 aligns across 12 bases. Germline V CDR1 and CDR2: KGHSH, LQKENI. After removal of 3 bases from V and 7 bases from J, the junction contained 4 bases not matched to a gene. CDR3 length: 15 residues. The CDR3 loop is CASSPTSGSQNEQFF. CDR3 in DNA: TGTGCCAGCTCACCGACTAGCGGGAGCCAGAATGAGCAGTTCTTC.

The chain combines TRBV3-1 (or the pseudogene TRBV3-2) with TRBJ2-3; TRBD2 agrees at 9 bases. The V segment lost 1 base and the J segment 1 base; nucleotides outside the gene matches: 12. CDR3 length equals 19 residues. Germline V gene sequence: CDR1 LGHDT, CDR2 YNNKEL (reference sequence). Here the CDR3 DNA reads TGTGCCAGCAGCCAAGGGTCACTAGCGGGCCCCGGGGGCACAGATACGCAGTATTTT. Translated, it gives CASSQGSLAGPGGTDTQYF.

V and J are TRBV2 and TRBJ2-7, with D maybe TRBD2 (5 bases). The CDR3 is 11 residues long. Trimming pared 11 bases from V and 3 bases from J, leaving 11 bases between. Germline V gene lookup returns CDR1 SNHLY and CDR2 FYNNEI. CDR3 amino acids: CASKEVYEQYF. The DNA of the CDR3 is TGTGCCTCCAAGGAGGTCTACGAGCAGTACTTC.

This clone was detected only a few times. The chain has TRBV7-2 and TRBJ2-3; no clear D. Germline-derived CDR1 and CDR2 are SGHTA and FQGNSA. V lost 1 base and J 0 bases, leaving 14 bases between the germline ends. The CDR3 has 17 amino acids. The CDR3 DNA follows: TGTGCCAGCAGCTTAGGGTCCCCTTTACAAAGCACAGATACGCAGTATTTT. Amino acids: CASSLGSPLQSTDTQYF.